This TCR beta chain emerged from a study of blood T cell repertoires in COVID-19. Generated by immunoSEQ multiplex PCR, the TCRdb table keeps only in-frame clones and is missing some. This table has about 90,000 clones, more than 80% appearing once. The CDR3 spans 17 residues. V gave up 1 base and J gave up 0 bases; unmatched junction bases: 6. Germline CDR1 reads LNHDA; CDR2 reads SQIVND (reference sequence). This TCR was recovered from a woman aged 70-85 years with acute or convalescent COVID-19. The sample consisted of peripheral blood. The V call is TRBV19, the J call TRBJ1-5; 7 bases are a match to TRBD1. CDR3 amino acids: CASSIVGTAYSNQPQHF. The CDR3 DNA is TGTGCCAGTAGTATAGTTGGGACAGCATATAGCAATCAGCCCCAGCATTTT. Full variable domain (remainder filled in from reference TRBV19 and TRBJ1-5): DGGITQSPKYLFRKEGQNVTLSCEQNLNHDAMYWYRQDPGQGLRLIYYSQIVNDFQKGDIAEGYSVSREKKESFPLTVTSAQKNPTAFYLCASSIVGTAYSNQPQHFGDGTRLSIL.